Sequencing of this T cell receptor beta chain was carried out in a study of blood T cell repertoires in COVID-19. Study details: PBMCs, B-cell-depleted T cells, or T cells were the source of the cDNA or gDNA that made up the material.

Assay: immunoSEQ multiplex PCR; the TCRdb copy retains only in-frame clones and omits some. The sample includes approximately 200,000 clones, approximately 94% of them seen just once. Seattle's enrolled individuals joined amid active infection and were then monitored longitudinally. V was pared by 0 bases and J by 7 bases, with 12 bases between. This CDR3 is 14 amino acids long. From germline, CDR1 is MNHEY and CDR2 SVGAGI. This chain connects TRBV6-5 to TRBJ1-2; D might be TRBD1 (5 bases). What was sequenced was peripheral blood. The TCR sequence derives from a man between 25 and 39 years old with COVID-19, enrolled during active disease. Written as DNA, the CDR3 is TGTGCCAGCAGTTACTCAGGGATCGGGGGTGGCTACACCTTC. Translation: CASSYSGIGGGYTF.